This TCR beta chain was identified in a study of T cells in localized non-small cell lung cancer. Whole-study results and caveats: With higher T cell density in blood came longer overall survival.

Germline CDR1 and CDR2: SGHVS and FQNEAQ. The CDR3 spans 12 residues. V was shortened by 3 bases and J by 10 bases, with 10 bases between the two germline ends. On this clone itself: The antigen is undetermined.

The protocol was immunoSEQ multiplex PCR, while the TCRdb copy is restricted to in-frame clones and leaves out a portion. The sample lists about 74,000 clones, approximately 84% occurring once. This TCR was recovered from a female donor aged 60 or older with stage I lung adenocarcinoma. The chain uses TRBV7-8 and TRBJ2-1, with D tentatively TRBD2 (6 bases). The starting material was peripheral blood, obtained before any cancer treatment. The CDR3 region is CASSLIREEQFF. Here the CDR3 DNA reads TGTGCCAGCAGCTTGATACGGGAGGAGCAGTTCTTC.